This passage covers 2 T cell receptor beta chains from one sample sequenced in a study of blood T cell repertoires in COVID-19. The protocol was immunoSEQ multiplex PCR, while the TCRdb copy is restricted to in-frame clones and leaves out a portion. The sample contains around 300,000 clones, 80% to 90% of which appear only once. Sequenced sample: PBMCs or T cells enriched from blood (not recorded which). Receptor source: a woman aged 18 to 35 who had recovered from COVID-19.

The rearrangement links TRBV30 to TRBJ1-6; D gene uncertain. Trimming stripped 3 bases from V and 4 bases from J, with 10 bases between. Germline V lookup: CDR1 GTSNPN, CDR2 SVGIG (reference sequence). The length of the CDR3 is 14 residues. The chain's CDR3 is CAWRRDLYNSPLHF. CDR3 nucleotide sequence: TGTGCCTGGAGACGAGATCTTTATAATTCACCCCTCCACTTT.

The rearrangement joins TRBV6-6 to TRBJ2-5; D may be TRBD1 (5 bases). CDR1 and CDR2 from the germline V gene are MNHNY and SVGAGI (reference sequence). The CDR3 runs to 12 residues. V lost 11 bases to trimming and J lost 1 base, with 11 bases between them. CDR3 in DNA: TGTGCCGTTTCAGGGTCCCAAGAGACCCAGTACTTC. Translation gives CAVSGSQETQYF.